The 20 T cell receptor beta chains listed next were all sequenced from one sample in a study of identifying expanded T cells in peripheral blood. This table comes from immunoSEQ multiplex PCR, and its TCRdb copy is limited to in-frame clones, with some not included. The sample holds around 90,000 clones, 70% to 90% seen once. The specimen sequenced was blood. Receptors were obtained from a person between 18 and 75 years old in good health.

This chain connects TRBV28 to TRBJ2-5; D is undetermined. CDR3 size: 12 residues. Per the germline V gene, CDR1 is MDHEN and CDR2 is SYDVKM. Trimming removed 2 bases from V and 4 bases from J, with 5 bases in between. In nucleotides, the CDR3 is TGTGCCAGCAGTTTAGGGTTAGAGACCCAGTACTTC. It is translated as CASSLGLETQYF.

The CDR3 sequence: CASSLAGNQPQHF. CDR3 DNA sequence: TGTGCCAGCAGTTTAGCCGGGAATCAGCCCCAGCATTTT. The chain joins TRBV28 to TRBJ1-5; D is unclear. This CDR3 comprises 13 residues. The V gene's germline CDR1 is MDHEN and CDR2 SYDVKM. V was cut by 2 bases and J by 4 bases, with 6 bases left in between.

This sequence joins TRBV19 and TRBJ2-3, with TRBD2 identical over 8 bases. CDR3 length: 16 residues. V trimming: 1 base; J trimming: 3 bases; junction bases outside the gene matches: 6. Germline lookup yields CDR1 LNHDA and CDR2 SQIVND (reference sequence). CDR3 DNA: TGTGCCAGTAGTATAGGCCTAGCGGGCTCGACAGATACGCAGTATTTT. It codes for CASSIGLAGSTDTQYF.

The rearrangement links TRBV10-3 to TRBJ1-1; 7 bases line up with TRBD1. The germline CDR1 and CDR2 sequences are ENHRY and SYGVKD. This CDR3 contains 14 residues. The ends lost 2 bases at V and 5 bases at J; junction bases unmatched: 5. The CDR3 DNA is TGTGCCATCAGTGAGGGATACAGGGGAACTGAAGCTTTCTTT. Translating gives CAISEGYRGTEAFF.

This rearrangement joins TRBV5-4 to TRBJ2-7; D call uncertain. Germline CDR1 reads SGHNT; CDR2 reads YYREEE (reference sequence). This CDR3 contains 14 residues. The V end was cut by 1 base, the J end by 0 bases, with 8 bases between. The CDR3 protein is CASSLLPDSYEQYF. DNA for the CDR3: TGTGCCAGCAGCTTGTTGCCGGACTCCTACGAGCAGTACTTC.

This clone appeared once. The chain combines TRBV13 with TRBJ2-3; D is possibly TRBD2 (6 bases). Trimming left V 5 bases short and J 8 bases short, with 17 bases between. CDR3 length equals 14 residues. Germline-derived CDR1 and CDR2 are PRHDT and FYEKMQ (reference sequence). The CDR3 loop reads CASSRPGLLGTQYF. The CDR3 DNA sequence: TGTGCCAGCAGCCGACCGGGACTCCTTGGTACGCAGTATTTT.

V gene TRBV6-4 combines with J gene TRBJ2-2; D is unclear. V lost 4 bases, J lost 0 bases, and 3 bases lay in between. In germline, CDR1 is MRHNA, CDR2 SNTAGT. The CDR3 sequence is 13 residues long. The CDR3 is CASSVSNTGELFF. DNA of the CDR3: TGTGCCAGCAGTGTCTCGAACACCGGGGAGCTGTTTTTT.

This chain links TRBV6-5 with TRBJ1-5, with 7 bases aligning to TRBD1. V dropped 6 bases and J dropped 5; count of bases not matched to a gene: 7. The CDR3 consists of 14 residues. In germline, CDR1 is MNHEY, CDR2 SVGAGI. Here the CDR3 reads CASSPEGGHQPQHF. For the CDR3, the DNA is TGTGCCAGCAGCCCTGAAGGGGGCCATCAGCCCCAGCATTTT.

CDR3 loop: CASSGGEDTGELFF. DNA for the CDR3: TGTGCCAGCAGTGGGGGCGAGGACACCGGGGAGCTGTTTTTT. The chain recombines TRBV6-4 with TRBJ2-2; possibly TRBD1 for D (5 bases). The CDR3 totals 14 residues. Germline V gives CDR1 MRHNA, CDR2 SNTAGT. V was trimmed by 4 bases and J by 3 bases, leaving 9 bases between them.

The chain uses TRBV29-1 and TRBJ2-1; TRBD2 matches at 8 bases. J was trimmed by 0 bases and V by 6 bases; bases with no gene match: 13. CDR1 and CDR2 (germline): SQVTM, ANQGSEA. The CDR3 is 17 residues long. The CDR3 reads CSVRGGWRGVSYNEQFF. The CDR3 DNA is TGCAGCGTGAGGGGAGGGTGGCGGGGGGTCTCCTACAATGAGCAGTTCTTC.

By proportion, this clone is medium-sized. The rearrangement joins TRBV7-3 to TRBJ1-2; D is ambiguous. This CDR3 region has 15 residues. Germline CDR1 and CDR2: SGHTA and FQGTGA. V was cut by 5 bases and J by 5 bases, with 18 bases left in between. For the CDR3, the DNA is TGTGCCAGCAGCCTTGAAGCCGGCGCTGGGTATGGCTACACCTTC. Its protein is CASSLEAGAGYGYTF.

The chain links TRBV27 to TRBJ2-2; tentatively, D is TRBD1 (6 bases). V shed 8 bases and J shed 4 bases, with 17 bases lying between them. CDR3 length: 15 residues. CDR1 is MNHEY and CDR2 is SMNVEV in the germline V gene (reference sequence). The CDR3, as DNA: TGTGCCAGCTCACCGGGACACCAAATCACCGGGGAGCTGTTTTTT. Its translation: CASSPGHQITGELFF.

The CDR3, as DNA: TGCGCCAGCAGCTTGACAGGGGGTAAAGTAACTAATGAAAAACTGTTTTTT. Protein: CASSLTGGKVTNEKLFF. The rearrangement links TRBV5-1 to TRBJ1-4, with 8 positions matching TRBD1. CDR1 is SGHRS and CDR2 is YFSETQ in the germline V gene. Trimming at V came to 1 base and at J to 1 base, leaving 6 bases not matched to a gene. This CDR3 spans 17 amino acids.

The chain carries TRBV30 and TRBJ1-4, with a possible D match to TRBD1 (5 bases). The germline V and J ends were trimmed by 4 bases and 5 bases, with 11 bases remaining between them. This CDR3 has 13 amino acids. Germline V CDR1 and CDR2: GTSNPN, SVGIG (reference sequence). The CDR3 bases are TGTGCCTGGAACCGGGACGGGAATGAAAAACTGTTTTTT. As protein: CAWNRDGNEKLFF. Based on the CDR3 plus reference TRBV30 and TRBJ1-4, the full variable domain is SQTIHQWPATLVQPVGSPLSLECTVEGTSNPNLYWYRQAAGRGLQLLFYSVGIGQISSEVPQNLSASRPQDRQFILSSKKLLLSDSGFYLCAWNRDGNEKLFFGSGTQLSVL.

The CDR3 bases are TGCGCCAGCAGCCGGACTTTTGGGACAGTCGAGCAGTACTTC. Its protein is CASSRTFGTVEQYF. J is TRBJ2-7 and V is TRBV4-1, with 7 bases aligning to TRBD1. CDR1 is MGHRA, CDR2 YSYEKL, per germline. The CDR3 runs 14 residues. The V and J ends lost 4 bases and 6 bases, in that order; junction bases with no gene match: 9.

This clone came up once. The chain recombines TRBV7-3 with TRBJ2-5, with TRBD1 identical over 9 bases. The CDR3 totals 16 residues. Losses at the gene ends were 5 bases for V and 6 bases for J; bases not matched to a gene: 13. Per the germline V gene, CDR1 is SGHTA and CDR2 is FQGTGA. Here the CDR3 DNA reads TGTGCCAGCAGCCGGGCAGGGGACAGGGTTTCGCAGACCCAGTACTTC. Its protein product is CASSRAGDRVSQTQYF.

This clone came up a few times. The chain carries TRBV7-8 and TRBJ1-3; D is uncertain. V was clipped by 5 bases and J by 4 bases, with 12 bases between them. This CDR3 has 14 residues. Germline lookup yields CDR1 SGHVS and CDR2 FQNEAQ. The CDR3 coding sequence is TGTGCCAGCAGCCTAGGGCTGTTAGGAAACACCATATATTTT. Amino acids: CASSLGLLGNTIYF.

CDR3 region: CAWSAVAGDQPQHF. The CDR3 DNA sequence: TGTGCCTGGAGTGCGGTTGCAGGGGATCAGCCCCAGCATTTT. The chain couples TRBV30 to TRBJ1-5, with TRBD1 as a possible D gene (6 bases). Per germline, CDR1 GTSNPN and CDR2 SVGIG (reference sequence). Trimming took off 1 base at V and 5 bases at J, with 12 bases between the two ends. The CDR3 contains 14 residues.

J is TRBJ2-1 and V is TRBV21-1; the D call of TRBD2 is as the table states it, not checked on the DNA. TRBV21-1 is reported as a pseudogene. The CDR3 length is 16 residues. CDR3 coding DNA: TGTGCCAGCAGCCAACCCTCGGCCCAAACGAGGAATGAGCAGTTCTTC. This sequence encodes CASSQPSAQTRNEQFF.

This sequence joins TRBV27 and TRBJ1-4, with 8 bases identical to TRBD1. Germline lookup yields CDR1 MNHEY and CDR2 SMNVEV (reference sequence). The CDR3 runs to 18 residues. V lost 5 bases, J lost 1 base, and 12 bases stayed unmatched. The CDR3 loop is CASSPGQGIGRTNEKLFF. DNA of the CDR3: TGTGCCAGCAGTCCCGGACAGGGAATAGGGAGAACTAATGAAAAACTGTTTTTT.